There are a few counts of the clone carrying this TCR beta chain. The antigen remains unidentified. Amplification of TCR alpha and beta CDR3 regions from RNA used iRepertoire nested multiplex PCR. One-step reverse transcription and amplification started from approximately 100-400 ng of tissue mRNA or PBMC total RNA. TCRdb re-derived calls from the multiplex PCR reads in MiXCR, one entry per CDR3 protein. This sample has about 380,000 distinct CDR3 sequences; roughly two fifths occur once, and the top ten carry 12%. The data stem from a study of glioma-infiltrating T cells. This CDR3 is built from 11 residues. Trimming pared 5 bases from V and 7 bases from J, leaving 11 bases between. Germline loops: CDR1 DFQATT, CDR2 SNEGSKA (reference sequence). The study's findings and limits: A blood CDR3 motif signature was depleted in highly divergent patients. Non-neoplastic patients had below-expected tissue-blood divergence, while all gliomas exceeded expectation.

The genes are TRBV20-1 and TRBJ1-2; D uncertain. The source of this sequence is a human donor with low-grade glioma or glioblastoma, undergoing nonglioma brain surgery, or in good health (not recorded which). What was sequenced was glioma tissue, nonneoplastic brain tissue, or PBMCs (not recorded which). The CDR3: CSAPPGAGYTF. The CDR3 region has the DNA TGCAGTGCTCCGCCGGGCGCTGGCTACACCTTC.